A selection of T cell receptor beta chains follows, all from one sample in a study of shared clonotypes between healthy human individuals. Generated by immunoSEQ multiplex PCR, the TCRdb table keeps only in-frame clones and is missing some. The sample contains some 2.3 million clones, more than 85% of which appear only once. What was sequenced was naive CD4+ T cells from PBMCs. The receptors here all came from a man between 18 and 35 years old in good health. Some clones in this sample may be carry-over from other donors' samples. Each CDR3 is given with its conserved first and last residue. Each record gives: D gene, V gene, CDR3 length, J gene, CDR3 DNA, CDR3 protein. D genes are given only for firm matches.

>TRBD1|TRBV5-1|14|TRBJ2-7
TGCGCCAGCAACTTCGGGACAGGCCTTTACGAGCAGTACTTC
CASNFGTGLYEQYF
>-|TRBV6-1|14|TRBJ1-1
TGTGCCAGCAGTGAAGTTTGGAGGGCGGGTGAAGCTTTCTTT
CASSEVWRAGEAFF
>TRBD2|TRBV5-1|17|TRBJ2-1
TGCGCCAGCAGCCCGACTAGCGGGAGGGCCTGGGTCGTTTTCCAGTTCTTC
CASSPTSGRAWVVFQFF
>-|TRBV4-3|14|TRBJ2-3
TGCGCCAGCAGCCAAGGACGGACAGCCGATACGCAGTATTTT
CASSQGRTADTQYF
>-|TRBV6-1|15|TRBJ2-4
TGTGCCAGCAGTGACGAATCCCTGGGCAAAAACATTCAGTACTTC
CASSDESLGKNIQYF
>TRBD1|TRBV7-2|18|TRBJ2-2
TGTGCCAGCAGCCCTATCCTTGGACAGGGGGCAGACACCGGGGAGCTGTTTTTT
CASSPILGQGADTGELFF
>-|TRBV5-4|13|TRBJ1-5
TGTGCCAGCAGCTCAGACAGCAATCAGCCCCAGCATTTT
CASSSDSNQPQHF
>-|TRBV7-2|14|TRBJ1-3
TGTGCCAGCAGCTTAGCCCGCTCTGGAAACACCATATATTTT
CASSLARSGNTIYF
>TRBD1|TRBV5-1|14|TRBJ2-5
TGCGCCAGCAGCTCCCCAGGGGGTTCAGAGACCCAGTACTTC
CASSSPGGSETQYF
>TRBD2|TRBV5-4|19|TRBJ2-3
TGTGCCAGCAGCCCACCCGGGCTAGCGGGGCAGTCTAGCACAGATACGCAGTATTTT
CASSPPGLAGQSSTDTQYF
>-|TRBV7-9|15|TRBJ1-3
TGTGCCAGCAGCTTAGAGGGGTCCTCTGGAAACACCATATATTTT
CASSLEGSSGNTIYF
>TRBD2|TRBV5-8|17|TRBJ2-1
TGTGCCAGCAGCTTGGCCCCCGTGGCTAGCGGGAGCAATGAGCAGTTCTTC
CASSLAPVASGSNEQFF
>-|TRBV18|13|TRBJ2-5
TGTGCCAGCTCACCACCTCACCAAGAGACCCAGTACTTC
CASSPPHQETQYF
>-|TRBV18|13|TRBJ1-4
TGTGCCAGCTCACCCCCGGACAGTCGAAAACTGTTTTTT
CASSPPDSRKLFF
>-|TRBV14|14|TRBJ2-3
TGTGCCAGCAGCCTCCGACAGCGCACAGATACGCAGTATTTT
CASSLRQRTDTQYF
>-|TRBV2|14|TRBJ1-2
TGTGCCAGCAGAGCGGTGGGGGGGAACTATGGCTACACCTTC
CASRAVGGNYGYTF